Presented here are 12 T cell receptor beta chains from one specimen sequenced in a study of neurological immune-mediated disorders. TCRdb re-called the 5' RACE reads through MiXCR, storing one row per CDR3 protein. The table shows some 53,000 distinct CDR3 sequences, with 16% occurring only once. Sequencing was performed on PBMCs. Receptors were obtained from a man aged 60 to 75 in good health.

This clonotype occurred many times. The V and J genes are TRBV7-9 and TRBJ2-3; tentatively, D is TRBD2 (5 bases). Germline assignment: CDR1 SEHNR and CDR2 FQNEAQ (reference sequence). This CDR3 has 15 amino acids. V lost 5 bases and J 6 bases, leaving 18 bases between the germline ends. CDR3 nucleotides: TGTGCCAGCAGCCCCCTATTGGGGAGCGTTGATACGCAGTATTTT. Translation gives CASSPLLGSVDTQYF. Full variable domain (rest looked up from reference TRBV7-9 and TRBJ2-3): DTGVSQNPRHKITKRGQNVTFRCDPISEHNRLYWYRQTLGQGPEFLTYFQNEAQLEKSRLLSDRFSAERPKGSFSTLEIQRTEQGDSAMYLCASSPLLGSVDTQYFGPGTRLTVL.

There are many counts of this clonotype. The gene calls are TRBV10-3 and TRBJ2-1, with 7 bases that match TRBD2. Germline V CDR1 and CDR2: ENHRY, SYGVKD. The CDR3 has 14 residues. With V trimmed by 4 bases and J by 12 bases, 12 bases remained unmatched. CDR3 region: CAISAGREGLGQFF. The CDR3 nucleotides read TGTGCCATCAGTGCGGGCAGGGAGGGCCTGGGGCAGTTCTTC.

V and J are TRBV6-5 and TRBJ1-3; 8 nucleotides match TRBD1. This CDR3 has 16 amino acids. V was pared by 6 bases and J by 5 bases, with 12 bases of the junction left unmatched. Germline CDR1 is MNHEY and CDR2 is SVGAGI. The DNA for the CDR3 is TGTGCCAGCAGCCTAACGGGACAGGCGACTCGAAACACCATATATTTT. Encoded protein: CASSLTGQATRNTIYF.

This clonotype came up many times. The rearrangement uses TRBV3-1 and TRBJ1-1, with a weak D call TRBD1 (5 bases). Trimming took off 1 base at V and 11 bases at J, with 14 bases between the two ends. The length of the CDR3 is 13 residues. CDR1 and CDR2 from the germline V gene are LGHDT and YNNKEL (reference sequence). In nucleotides, the CDR3 is TGTGCCAGCAGCCAAGCGGTCGGGGCCGTCGCTTTCTTT. Residues: CASSQAVGAVAFF.

The J gene is TRBJ1-6, the V gene TRBV21-1. TRBV21-1 is described as a pseudogene. The CDR3 is 15 residues long. Written as DNA, the CDR3 is TGTGCCAGCAACAAAGTGCAGGGAAGAGGATCACCCCTCCACTTT. Translating it yields CASNKVQGRGSPLHF.

V gene TRBV14 combines with J gene TRBJ1-2; the D is unclear. Trimming removed 0 bases at V and 9 bases at J, with 17 bases between. The V gene's germline CDR1 is SGHDN and CDR2 FVKESK. This CDR3 region has 15 residues. For the CDR3, the DNA is TGTGCCAGCAGCCAAGACCACACCCAGGTTCTGCGCTACACCTTC. Its translation: CASSQDHTQVLRYTF.

This clonotype was seen repeatedly, ten times or more. This rearrangement joins TRBV27 to TRBJ2-7, with 14 bases identical to TRBD2. Germline trimming cut 5 bases from V and 4 bases from J; bases unmatched to any gene: 16. CDR3 length: 19 residues. The V gene's germline CDR1 is MNHEY and CDR2 SMNVEV (reference sequence). DNA for the CDR3: TGTGCCAGCAGTCCCCTGGGACTAGCGGGAGTCTTGGATTTGTACGAGCAGTACTTC. Translating gives CASSPLGLAGVLDLYEQYF.

This clonotype was counted ten times or more. The chain recombines TRBV24-1 with TRBJ2-2, with 7 nucleotides matching TRBD1. The CDR3 contains 13 residues. Germline trimming cut 10 bases from V and 5 bases from J; bases unmatched to any gene: 6. The germline CDR1 and CDR2 sequences are KGHDR and SFDVKD. CDR3 amino acids: CATTGSATGELFF. The CDR3 DNA reads as TGTGCCACGACAGGGTCAGCGACCGGGGAGCTGTTTTTT.

This clonotype was counted at least ten times. The chain employs TRBV28 and TRBJ2-7; 9 nucleotides line up with TRBD1. The junction had 7 bases not matched to a gene; V was cut back by 4 bases and J by 3 bases. The CDR3 spans 15 residues. The germline V gene has CDR1 MDHEN and CDR2 SYDVKM. The CDR3 DNA is TGTGCCAGCAGTTCCTCGACAGGGGGGTACTACGAGCAGTACTTC. Encoded protein: CASSSSTGGYYEQYF.

This clonotype was seen many times. The CDR3 sequence is CASSAGTSGPNTGELFF. For the CDR3, the DNA is TGTGCCAGCAGTGCCGGGACTAGCGGGCCGAACACCGGGGAGCTGTTTTTT. The chain links TRBV9 to TRBJ2-2; TRBD2 aligns across 12 bases. Germline V gives CDR1 SGDLS, CDR2 YYNGEE. J was trimmed by 0 bases and V by 5 bases; bases with no gene match: 5. The CDR3 spans 17 residues.

At least ten counts were recorded for this clonotype. V gene TRBV3-1 combines with J gene TRBJ2-1; D is unresolved. With 4 bases removed from V and 10 bases from J, the gap between germline ends came to 14 bases. Germline lookup yields CDR1 LGHDT and CDR2 YNNKEL (reference sequence). The CDR3 has 13 amino acids. The CDR3 nucleotides are TGTGCCAGCAGCCGTTGGACCACGAGGGAGCAGTTCTTC. Amino acids: CASSRWTTREQFF.

This clonotype was counted many times. The chain employs TRBV5-1 and TRBJ2-1, with D perhaps being TRBD1 or TRBD2 (5 bases each). There are 13 residues in the CDR3. The V end lost 4 bases, the J end lost 5 bases, and 10 bases lay between the germline ends. Germline V gives CDR1 SGHRS, CDR2 YFSETQ. The CDR3 bases are TGCGCCAGCAGCCCCGGGACGAACAATGAGCAGTTCTTC. Protein sequence: CASSPGTNNEQFF.